This T cell receptor beta chain was sequenced in a study of shared clonotypes between healthy human individuals. Trimming shortened V by 1 base and J by 2 bases, and 7 bases separated the two germline ends. Germline-derived CDR1 and CDR2 are SGHDT and YYEEEE. This CDR3 contains 13 residues. Broader study findings: The sole specimen, blood, was sampled, and tissue repertoires likely differ.

Here immunoSEQ multiplex PCR was the method, and the copy in TCRdb shows in-frame clones only, minus some. This table holds about 330,000 clones, under 80% found once. As regards this clone: What it binds is unknown. Other DNA variants within this sample encode the same CDR3.

The sample taken for sequencing was memory CD4+ T cells sorted from blood. This sample's subset: CD45RA-negative fraction. V is TRBV5-6 and J is TRBJ2-7, with TRBD2 as a possible D gene (5 bases). The TCR was taken from a man in his thirties or forties in good health. The CDR3 sequence is CASSLRGAYEQYF. CDR3 sequence (DNA): TGTGCCAGCAGCTTGCGGGGAGCCTACGAGCAGTACTTC.